This TCR beta chain was recovered during a study of blood T cell repertoires in COVID-19. Background on the study: Acute-phase and convalescent COVID-19 samples originated in the United States, Italy and Spain. Sources were T cells, B-cell-depleted T cells, or PBMCs; the material itself was cDNA or gDNA.

Original handling: Counts of nucleated cells, estimated from reference gene primer amplification, were obtained. Here immunoSEQ multiplex PCR was the method, and the copy in TCRdb shows in-frame clones only, minus some. The V and J calls and clone size are taken from that table; D and trimming were inferred from the DNA. The sample records roughly 270,000 clones, around 90% being singletons. V was trimmed by 3 bases and J by 0 bases, leaving 11 bases between them. The length of the CDR3 is 14 residues. The germline V gene encodes CDR1 SQVTM and CDR2 ANQGSEA. The chain recombines TRBV29-1 with TRBJ1-1, with D perhaps TRBD1 (5 bases). The sequencing sample was made of peripheral blood. The receptor's source is a man younger than 35 with active or convalescent COVID-19. This CDR3 is CSVEYRGMNTEAFF. CDR3 bases: TGCAGCGTTGAGTACCGGGGGATGAACACTGAAGCTTTCTTT.